This TCR beta chain was observed in a study of cytotoxic CD8 clonotypes in ibrutinib-treated CLL. Repertoires were generated with immunoSEQ multiplex PCR, while TCRdb's copy carries only in-frame clones and drops some. This table holds about 300,000 clones, more than 70% found once. Sequencing was performed on PBMCs, taken at disease progression, from a patient treated with ibrutinib. The sequence came from a human donor with chronic lymphocytic leukemia.

DNA for the CDR3: TGTGCCAGCAGCGTAGCTGGGGCGGGAAGTAGGGGTGAGCAGTTCTTC. It is translated as CASSVAGAGSRGEQFF. This chain uses TRBV9 with TRBJ2-1; tentative D call: TRBD2 (6 bases). Germline V gives CDR1 SGDLS, CDR2 YYNGEE. The CDR3 extends over 16 amino acids. V was pared by 0 bases and J by 9 bases, with 19 bases between.